This entry lists 30 T cell receptor beta chains sequenced from one sample in a study of cytomegalovirus exposure and HLA in healthy donors. The study ran its PCR with 60 Vbeta and 13 Jbeta primers. Method: immunoSEQ multiplex PCR; TCRdb's copy keeps in-frame clones and lacks some. This table holds 170,000 or so clones, around three quarters found once. Sequenced: PBMCs. The receptors come from a woman in her thirties in good health and CMV-seronegative.

The chain links TRBV7-7 to TRBJ1-1, with D tentatively TRBD1 (6 bases). The CDR3 has 13 amino acids. The V end lost 5 bases, the J end lost 5 bases, and 12 bases lay between the germline ends. Per the germline V gene, CDR1 is SSHAT and CDR2 is FNYEAQ (reference sequence). CDR3 loop: CASSAHRDTEAFF. DNA for the CDR3: TGTGCCAGCAGCGCCCACAGGGATACTGAAGCTTTCTTT. The variable domain in full, completed from reference TRBV7-7 and TRBJ1-1, reads GAGVSQSPRYKVTKRGQDVTLRCDPISSHATLYWYQQALGQGPEFLTYFNYEAQPDKSGLPSDRFSAERPEGSISTLTIQRTEQRDSAMYRCASSAHRDTEAFFGQGTRLTVV.

This chain connects TRBV27 to TRBJ2-7; D might be TRBD2 (6 bases). V was pared by 3 bases and J by 6 bases, with 21 bases between. The CDR3 contains 16 residues. Germline V gene lookup returns CDR1 MNHEY and CDR2 SMNVEV (reference sequence). The DNA for the CDR3 is TGTGCCAGCAGTTTGCAGATTGTTGGGGGAGGAGGCGAGCAGTACTTC. As protein: CASSLQIVGGGGEQYF.

CDR3 region: CAWNRESRLFF. In DNA form, the CDR3 reads TGTGCCTGGAACCGGGAGTCGCGACTGTTTTTT. The rearrangement uses TRBV30 and TRBJ1-4; no firm D call. Germline V gene lookup returns CDR1 GTSNPN and CDR2 SVGIG (reference sequence). There are 11 residues in the CDR3. V lost 4 bases, J lost 13 bases, and 13 bases lay in between.

J is TRBJ2-1 and V is TRBV4-1, with D unresolved. Looked up from germline, CDR1 is MGHRA and CDR2 is YSYEKL. The CDR3 is 16 amino acids. V was cut by 3 bases and J by 0 bases, with 12 bases left in between. The CDR3, as DNA: TGCGCCAGCAGCCATCTCAGGCCGCTCTCCTACAATGAGCAGTTCTTC. Encoded protein: CASSHLRPLSYNEQFF.

The chain carries TRBV7-2 and TRBJ2-7; 9 positions match TRBD1. V lost 2 bases, J lost 5 bases, and 7 bases stayed unmatched. This CDR3 has 15 residues. Germline loops: CDR1 SGHTA, CDR2 FQGNSA. This CDR3 is CASSLLGGTGNEQYF. CDR3 in DNA: TGTGCCAGCAGCTTACTCGGCGGGACAGGGAACGAGCAGTACTTC.

Concerning this clone itself: Other DNA sequences in the sample encode the same CDR3. The rearrangement links TRBV7-3 to TRBJ1-1; D remains ambiguous. CDR1 SGHTA and CDR2 FQGTGA come from the germline V gene. Trimming shortened V by 0 bases and J by 3 bases, and 8 bases separated the two germline ends. The CDR3 contains 14 residues. The DNA for the CDR3 is TGTGCCAGCAGCTTAACGGGCCAGTACACTGAAGCTTTCTTT. Amino acids: CASSLTGQYTEAFF.

The gene calls are TRBV5-1 and TRBJ1-4; possibly TRBD1 for D (6 bases). Trimming left V 5 bases short and J 0 bases short, with 11 bases between. The V gene's germline CDR1 is SGHRS and CDR2 YFSETQ. This CDR3 spans 15 amino acids. The CDR3 here is CASRSGGATNEKLFF. The CDR3 bases are TGCGCCAGCAGGTCTGGGGGCGCAACTAATGAAAAACTGTTTTTT.

CDR3 in amino acids: CASSQVGLAGEGYQETQYF. The CDR3 nucleotides read TGTGCCAGCAGCCAAGTCGGACTAGCGGGAGAGGGGTACCAAGAGACCCAGTACTTC. V is TRBV14 and J is TRBJ2-5, with 13 bases fitting TRBD2. CDR1 and CDR2 from the germline V gene are SGHDN and FVKESK. V lost 1 base and J lost 0; bases outside the gene matches: 8. This CDR3 is built from 19 residues.

This clone was recorded a few times. The chain recombines TRBV5-5 with TRBJ2-1, with TRBD1 as a possible D gene (5 bases). The length of the CDR3 is 12 residues. Germline-derived CDR1 and CDR2 are SGHKS and YYEKEE (reference sequence). V shed 5 bases and J shed 8 bases, with 11 bases lying between them. Here the CDR3 reads CASRRRDYEQFF. The CDR3, as DNA: TGTGCCAGCAGGCGCAGGGATTATGAGCAGTTCTTC.

Comment on this clone: Other DNA sequences within the sample encode an identical CDR3. The chain recombines TRBV5-4 with TRBJ1-4; 10 bases line up with TRBD1. The CDR3 extends over 16 amino acids. The V gene's germline CDR1 is SGHNT and CDR2 YYREEE (reference sequence). V was clipped by 0 bases and J by 6 bases; unmatched bases: 5. The chain's CDR3 is CASSLGRQGADEKLFF. The CDR3 DNA follows: TGTGCCAGCAGCTTGGGGAGACAGGGGGCAGATGAAAAACTGTTTTTT.

In its sample, this clone was seen a few times. This sequence joins TRBV29-1 and TRBJ2-2, with a tentative D call TRBD1 (6 bases). CDR3 length equals 15 residues. The germline gives CDR1 SQVTM, CDR2 ANQGSEA. Trimming took 6 bases from V and 4 from J, leaving 18 bases between them. The CDR3, as DNA: TGCAGCGTCAGAACAGGGAATGTCCTCACCGGGGAGCTGTTTTTT. Translated: CSVRTGNVLTGELFF.

The chain recombines TRBV27 with TRBJ2-1; 9 positions match TRBD2. There are 17 residues in the CDR3. Unmatched junction bases numbered 12, after V lost 5 bases and J lost 4 bases. The germline V gene has CDR1 MNHEY and CDR2 SMNVEV (reference sequence). The CDR3 reads CASSAGRASGMYNEQFF. CDR3 sequence (DNA): TGTGCCAGCAGTGCCGGTAGGGCTAGCGGGATGTACAATGAGCAGTTCTTC.

The chain links TRBV27 to TRBJ2-1, with D possibly TRBD1 on 5 matching bases. The CDR3 is 15 amino acids. V gave up 6 bases and J gave up 5 bases, with 17 bases separating them. Per germline, CDR1 MNHEY and CDR2 SMNVEV (reference sequence). The CDR3 DNA is TGTGCCAGCAGCGCGAGACAGCTTCTCGACAATGAGCAGTTCTTC. This codes for CASSARQLLDNEQFF.

V gene TRBV9 combines with J gene TRBJ1-3, with TRBD1 matching 9 bases. Germline-derived CDR1 and CDR2 are SGDLS and YYNGEE. The CDR3 has 16 residues. After removal of 4 bases from V and 8 bases from J, the junction contained 13 bases not matched to a gene. The CDR3 nucleotides read TGTGCCAGCAGCCCGAGCTGGGGACAGGGTACCTACACCATATATTTT. Amino acids: CASSPSWGQGTYTIYF.

This clone has only a few counts. V is TRBV28 and J is TRBJ1-4, with D possibly matching TRBD1 (6 bases). V lost 6 bases and J lost 8, with 19 bases in between. Germline CDR1 is MDHEN and CDR2 is SYDVKM. The CDR3 length is 15 residues. The CDR3 sequence: CASSPIQGRQEKLFF. In DNA, the CDR3 is TGTGCCAGCAGCCCGATTCAGGGGCGCCAAGAAAAACTGTTTTTT.

This chain links TRBV10-1 with TRBJ1-2, with TRBD1 identical over 7 bases. The CDR3 spans 13 residues. Germline trimming cut 9 bases from V and 4 bases from J; bases unmatched to any gene: 8. Germline CDR1 WNHNN, CDR2 SYGVQD (reference sequence). The CDR3 bases are TGCGCCAGACCGAAAGACAGGGTCTATGGCTACACCTTC. Amino acids: CARPKDRVYGYTF.

This chain uses TRBV27 with TRBJ2-1; 7 bases align to TRBD1. The V gene's germline CDR1 is MNHEY and CDR2 SMNVEV (reference sequence). The CDR3 has 16 amino acids. The ends lost 5 bases at V and 0 bases at J; junction bases unmatched: 7. CDR3 protein: CASSTRQGVSYNEQFF. The CDR3 DNA sequence: TGTGCCAGCAGTACAAGACAGGGTGTCTCCTACAATGAGCAGTTCTTC.

The V gene is TRBV6-1, the J gene TRBJ1-2; TRBD1 agrees at 8 bases. Germline trimming cut 3 bases from V and 4 bases from J; bases unmatched to any gene: 13. There are 17 residues in the CDR3. Per the germline V gene, CDR1 is MNHNS and CDR2 is SASEGT. The CDR3: CASSETRQGILGYGYTF. CDR3 coding DNA: TGTGCCAGCAGTGAGACGCGACAGGGGATTCTTGGCTATGGCTACACCTTC.

For the CDR3, the DNA is TGCGCCAGCAGCTCTGGAGGGGGCGGCACAGATACGCAGTATTTT. It yields the protein CASSSGGGGTDTQYF. This chain uses TRBV5-1 with TRBJ2-3; D is perhaps TRBD1 (7 bases). Per the germline V gene, CDR1 is SGHRS and CDR2 is YFSETQ. V lost 3 bases, J lost 1 base, and 12 bases lay in between. This CDR3 has 15 residues.

Only one count was recorded for this clone. The chain links TRBV6-6 to TRBJ1-2; unclear D gene. The CDR3 is made up of 15 amino acids. Trimming shortened V by 1 base and J by 0 bases, and 9 bases separated the two germline ends. Per germline, CDR1 MNHNY and CDR2 SVGAGI (reference sequence). CDR3 bases: TGTGCCAGCAGTTACTTCGGAGGGTCTAACTATGGCTACACCTTC. Amino acids: CASSYFGGSNYGYTF.

The rearrangement links TRBV7-9 to TRBJ2-2; TRBD1 matches 8 bases. This CDR3 contains 17 residues. Germline V gene lookup returns CDR1 SEHNR and CDR2 FQNEAQ (reference sequence). Trimming at V came to 5 bases and at J to 7 bases, leaving 15 bases not matched to a gene. CDR3 amino acids: CASSPDRGPLTSGELFF. As DNA, the CDR3 is TGTGCCAGCAGCCCAGACAGGGGTCCGCTTACGAGCGGGGAGCTGTTTTTT.

With respect to this clone: A junction end diverges from the germline sequence, so it may reflect a read error. The chain has TRBV9 and TRBJ2-2, with D possibly matching TRBD2 (6 bases). The CDR3 is 17 residues long. Germline V lookup: CDR1 SGDLS, CDR2 YYNGEE. The chain's CDR3 is CASGVGTSPSNTGELFF. The DNA of the CDR3 is TGTGCCAGCGGCGTAGGAACTAGCCCATCGAACACCGGGGAGCTGTTTTTT. Supplemented by reference TRBV9 and TRBJ2-2, the full variable domain reads DSGVTQTPKHLITATGQRVTLRCSPRSGDLSVYWYQQSLDQGLQFLIQYYNGEERAKGNILERFSAQQFPDLHSELNLSSLELGDSALYFCASGVGTSPSNTGELFFGEGSRLTVL.

The chain uses TRBV7-9 and TRBJ2-7; TRBD1 matches 7 bases. This CDR3 comprises 15 residues. V gave up 2 bases and J gave up 3 bases; unmatched junction bases: 7. The V gene's germline CDR1 is SEHNR and CDR2 FQNEAQ (reference sequence). CDR3 nucleotides: TGTGCCAGCAGCTTACCTCAGGGGGTTAACTACGAGCAGTACTTC. Translated: CASSLPQGVNYEQYF.

The J gene is TRBJ1-2, the V gene TRBV25-1; D is unresolved. V gave up 4 bases and J gave up 9 bases, with 12 bases separating them. Per the germline V gene, CDR1 is MGHDK and CDR2 is SYGVNS. There are 12 residues in the CDR3. CDR3 in DNA: TGTGCCAGCAGTGCCATGGGAGGGAGCTACACCTTC. This encodes CASSAMGGSYTF.

This chain uses TRBV5-6 with TRBJ2-5; D is uncertain. From germline, CDR1 is SGHDT and CDR2 YYEEEE. This CDR3 contains 15 residues. V lost 2 bases to trimming and J lost 4 bases, with 15 bases between them. The CDR3 protein is CASSFFGLDRETQYF. The DNA of the CDR3 is TGTGCCAGCAGCTTTTTTGGTCTAGACCGAGAGACCCAGTACTTC.

V gene TRBV6-5 combines with J gene TRBJ1-2; D possibly corresponds to TRBD1 (5 bases). The CDR3 spans 13 residues. CDR1 is MNHEY, CDR2 SVGAGI, per germline. Trimming left V 1 base short and J 8 bases short, with 11 bases between. The CDR3 sequence: CASSYLGVYGYTF. CDR3 coding DNA: TGTGCCAGCAGTTACTTAGGGGTCTACGGCTACACCTTC.

The chain joins TRBV6-8 to TRBJ1-2, with D unclear. The CDR3 loop spans 9 amino acids. Germline V gene lookup returns CDR1 MNHGY and CDR2 SAAAGT. The CDR3 DNA is TGTACCCAGGTTAGGGGCTACACCTTC. Its protein product is CTQVRGYTF.

CDR3 protein: CASSYGGGPTDTQYF. The CDR3 DNA sequence: TGTGCCAGCAGTTACGGGGGGGGGCCTACAGATACGCAGTATTTT. The chain carries TRBV6-5 and TRBJ2-3; maybe TRBD2 (7 bases). The length of the CDR3 is 15 residues. Germline V CDR1 and CDR2: MNHEY, SVGAGI. Deletions cut 2 bases from V and 3 bases from J, with 12 bases between.

This clone showed up many times. The V gene is TRBV30, the J gene TRBJ1-2; no firm D call. Germline V gene lookup returns CDR1 GTSNPN and CDR2 SVGIG (reference sequence). V was cut by 5 bases and J by 2 bases, with 12 bases left in between. The CDR3 contains 13 residues. CDR3 sequence: CAWGPGKNYGYTF. Written as DNA, the CDR3 is TGTGCCTGGGGACCCGGGAAGAACTATGGCTACACCTTC.

The chain carries TRBV27 and TRBJ2-1; D perhaps matches TRBD2 (5 bases). With 3 bases removed from V and 2 bases from J, the gap between germline ends came to 11 bases. Germline CDR1 reads MNHEY; CDR2 reads SMNVEV (reference sequence). The CDR3 has 15 residues. CDR3 region: CASSFRAGPYNEQFF. The CDR3, as DNA: TGTGCCAGCAGTTTCCGCGCGGGCCCCTACAATGAGCAGTTCTTC.